This passage covers 30 T cell receptor beta chains from one sample sequenced in a study of siplizumab effects on memory and regulatory T cells (dated by TCRdb to between 2018 and 2020). The library was made by the immunoSEQ multiplex PCR assay. Sourced from immuneACCESS, this table was stored by TCRdb with only in-frame sequences that have V and J called. A share of the clones is absent; for the studies checked, an unresolved V gene accounts for under half, and the remainder has no known explanation. The sample table contains around 86,000 clones; only one count was recorded for roughly 94% of them. Roughly 0.3% of the sample is taken by the ten largest. Specimen: non-Treg CD4+ T cells sorted from blood. What this sample's cell subset or site label stands for: FACS-sorted unstimulated CD4+ non-regulatory T cells. These receptors were taken from a human donor in good health.

This clone was detected only a few times. The V and J genes are TRBV9 and TRBJ1-1; D gene uncertain. The ends were cut back, 0 bases at V and 1 base at J, with 10 bases in the middle. The CDR3 totals 15 residues. Germline CDR1 SGDLS, CDR2 YYNGEE. Written as DNA, the CDR3 is TGTGCCAGCAGCGTAGGTCCGGGGAGGAACACTGAAGCTTTCTTT. Translated, it gives CASSVGPGRNTEAFF.

The genes are TRBV27 and TRBJ1-4; D unclear. Trimming shortened V by 2 bases and J by 9 bases, and 16 bases separated the two germline ends. The length of the CDR3 is 15 residues. Germline V CDR1 and CDR2: MNHEY, SMNVEV (reference sequence). CDR3 sequence: CASSLGSHSAQKLFF. The CDR3 region has the DNA TGTGCCAGCAGTTTAGGGAGTCATTCAGCCCAAAAACTGTTTTTT.

The chain uses TRBV9 and TRBJ1-5; D is ambiguous. Germline CDR1 and CDR2: SGDLS and YYNGEE. There are 15 residues in the CDR3. The V end was cut by 0 bases, the J end by 0 bases, with 7 bases between. CDR3 in DNA: TGTGCCAGCAGCGTAGTGAGATATAGCAATCAGCCCCAGCATTTT. Amino acids: CASSVVRYSNQPQHF. The full variable domain, rest sourced from reference TRBV9 and TRBJ1-5, is DSGVTQTPKHLITATGQRVTLRCSPRSGDLSVYWYQQSLDQGLQFLIQYYNGEERAKGNILERFSAQQFPDLHSELNLSSLELGDSALYFCASSVVRYSNQPQHFGDGTRLSIL.

This rearrangement joins TRBV6-1 to TRBJ1-2; tentative D call: TRBD1 (5 bases). V was pared by 2 bases and J by 7 bases, with 11 bases between. The CDR3 has 13 residues. Germline CDR1 is MNHNS and CDR2 is SASEGT. The CDR3, as DNA: TGTGCCAGCAGTGAACAAGGGACGTCTGGCTACACCTTC. Its translation: CASSEQGTSGYTF.

The rearrangement joins TRBV18 to TRBJ2-5, with 12 bases that match TRBD2. Per the germline V gene, CDR1 is KGHSH and CDR2 is LQKENI. The J segment lost 5 bases and the V segment lost 0 bases, leaving 4 bases of the junction unmatched. The CDR3 loop spans 16 amino acids. CDR3 DNA sequence: TGTGCCAGCTCACCACCGGGGACTAGCGGGCCGGAGACCCAGTACTTC. Residues: CASSPPGTSGPETQYF.

V and J are TRBV30 and TRBJ1-6; D is possibly TRBD1 (6 bases). Trimming took 3 bases from V and 4 from J, leaving 10 bases between them. CDR1 is GTSNPN, CDR2 SVGIG, per germline (reference sequence). The CDR3 length is 14 residues. The CDR3 reads CAWSKGQYNSPLHF. The CDR3 nucleotides read TGTGCCTGGAGCAAAGGACAGTATAATTCACCCCTCCACTTT.

The chain recombines TRBV7-9 with TRBJ2-7, with 10 bases aligning to TRBD2. Germline values: CDR1 SEHNR, CDR2 FQNEAQ (reference sequence). J lost 3 bases, V lost 5 bases, and 7 bases had no gene match. The CDR3 is 15 residues long. The CDR3 DNA sequence: TGTGCCAGCAGCCCCGCCTGGACTAGCGGCTACGAGCAGTACTTC. Protein: CASSPAWTSGYEQYF.

J is TRBJ2-7 and V is TRBV30, with no clear D. V gave up 4 bases and J gave up 9 bases, with 19 bases separating them. CDR3 length: 13 residues. The germline CDR1 and CDR2 sequences are GTSNPN and SVGIG (reference sequence). The CDR3 sequence is CAWTSAEASVQYF. The CDR3 DNA is TGTGCCTGGACCTCGGCAGAGGCCTCCGTGCAGTACTTC.

The chain combines TRBV7-3 with TRBJ1-2; D is perhaps TRBD1 (6 bases). The CDR3 is 13 residues long. V dropped 1 base and J dropped 8 bases, with 11 bases sitting between them. From germline, CDR1 is SGHTA and CDR2 FQGTGA. The CDR3 DNA reads as TGTGCCAGCAGCTTAATTACAGGGCGAGGCTACACCTTC. Its translation: CASSLITGRGYTF.

The rearrangement joins TRBV7-2 to TRBJ2-7, with 8 nucleotides matching TRBD2. V shed 5 bases and J 2 bases; nucleotides not matched to a gene: 8. Germline lookup yields CDR1 SGHTA and CDR2 FQGNSA. There are 15 residues in the CDR3. The CDR3 sequence is CASSVTSGLPYEQYF. In nucleotides, the CDR3 is TGTGCCAGCAGCGTTACTAGCGGTCTTCCCTACGAGCAGTACTTC. Full variable domain (rest looked up from reference TRBV7-2 and TRBJ2-7): GAGVSQSPSNKVTEKGKDVELRCDPISGHTALYWYRQSLGQGLEFLIYFQGNSAPDKSGLPSDRFSAERTGGSVSTLTIQRTQQEDSAVYLCASSVTSGLPYEQYFGPGTRLTVT.

The chain's CDR3 is CASSLEGQGPQYEQYF. The CDR3 coding sequence is TGTGCCAGCAGCTTAGAGGGCCAGGGCCCCCAATACGAGCAGTACTTC. The chain employs TRBV7-6 and TRBJ2-7; perhaps TRBD1 as D (5 bases). This CDR3 is built from 16 residues. Trimming took off 1 base at V and 4 bases at J, with 17 bases between the two ends. CDR1 is SGHVS, CDR2 FNYEAQ, per germline.

The gene calls are TRBV19 and TRBJ1-6; D unclear. From germline, CDR1 is LNHDA and CDR2 SQIVND (reference sequence). V lost 9 bases and J lost 9, with 24 bases in between. The CDR3 totals 16 residues. The CDR3 reads CASQMMWQNPISPLHF. DNA of the CDR3: TGTGCCAGCCAAATGATGTGGCAGAACCCAATTTCACCCCTCCACTTT.

This chain uses TRBV4-2 with TRBJ2-7; 8 nucleotides align to TRBD2. Germline trimming cut 0 bases from V and 4 bases from J; bases unmatched to any gene: 8. Germline loops: CDR1 LGHNA, CDR2 YNFKEQ. The CDR3 totals 16 residues. Here the CDR3 DNA reads TGTGCCAGCAGCCAAGAAGGGACGGGGGGGCCTTACGAGCAGTACTTC. It encodes CASSQEGTGGPYEQYF.

The chain uses TRBV5-6 and TRBJ1-6, with D perhaps matching TRBD1 (5 bases). The germline gives CDR1 SGHDT, CDR2 YYEEEE. V was shortened by 0 bases and J by 10 bases, with 14 bases between the two germline ends. This CDR3 is built from 15 residues. The CDR3 nucleotides are TGTGCCAGCAGCTTGGCCGCCCTGACAGCCTCACCCCTCCACTTT. Translated, it gives CASSLAALTASPLHF.

This chain connects TRBV29-1 to TRBJ1-2, with TRBD1 as a possible D gene (5 bases). The V gene lost 4 bases and the J gene lost 5 bases, with 11 bases spanning the gap. This CDR3 is built from 12 residues. The germline V gene encodes CDR1 SQVTM and CDR2 ANQGSEA. The CDR3 bases are TGCAGCGTTGGGGGGAGGGAATATGGCTACACCTTC. Its translation is CSVGGREYGYTF.

The rearrangement uses TRBV7-9 and TRBJ1-2; no definite D call. This CDR3 has 14 amino acids. With 1 base removed from V and 0 bases from J, the gap between germline ends came to 6 bases. Germline assignment: CDR1 SEHNR and CDR2 FQNEAQ (reference sequence). The CDR3 region has the DNA TGTGCCAGCAGCTTAGGACGGACTAACTATGGCTACACCTTC. Protein sequence: CASSLGRTNYGYTF.

The gene calls are TRBV27 and TRBJ2-3; unclear D gene. The ends were cut back, 3 bases at V and 6 bases at J, with 4 bases in the middle. There are 11 residues in the CDR3. Germline V CDR1 and CDR2: MNHEY, SMNVEV (reference sequence). The CDR3 DNA sequence: TGTGCCAGCAGTTTGGGTGATACGCAGTATTTT. It specifies CASSLGDTQYF.

This clone was recorded once. The chain is built from TRBV7-8 and TRBJ1-1; 8 bases map to TRBD1. The CDR3 runs 13 residues. The germline CDR1 and CDR2 sequences are SGHVS and FQNEAQ. The V gene end was trimmed by 3 bases and the J gene end by 9 bases; junction bases not matched to a gene: 6. CDR3 sequence reads: CASSFWTGSQAFF. DNA for the CDR3: TGTGCCAGCAGCTTTTGGACAGGGTCACAAGCTTTCTTT. Together with reference TRBV7-8 and TRBJ1-1, the CDR3 gives the full variable domain: GAGVSQSPRYKVAKRGQDVALRCDPISGHVSLFWYQQALGQGPEFLTYFQNEAQLDKSGLPSDRFFAERPEGSVSTLKIQRTQQEDSAVYLCASSFWTGSQAFFGQGTRLTVV.

V is TRBV19 and J is TRBJ1-2; a weak D match, TRBD1 (5 bases). The V gene's germline CDR1 is LNHDA and CDR2 SQIVND (reference sequence). There are 15 residues in the CDR3. Between the trimmed V and J ends, which lost 5 bases and 8 bases, there was a span of 21 bases. This CDR3 is CASSLPGTSPGGYTF. CDR3 bases: TGTGCCAGTAGTCTACCCGGGACCTCCCCGGGGGGCTACACCTTC. Full variable domain (rest looked up from reference TRBV19 and TRBJ1-2): DGGITQSPKYLFRKEGQNVTLSCEQNLNHDAMYWYRQDPGQGLRLIYYSQIVNDFQKGDIAEGYSVSREKKESFPLTVTSAQKNPTAFYLCASSLPGTSPGGYTFGSGTRLTVV.

V is TRBV6-5 and J is TRBJ1-5; D is unresolved. CDR1 is MNHEY and CDR2 is SVGAGI in the germline V gene. The CDR3 consists of 13 residues. V dropped 8 bases and J dropped 3 bases, with 11 bases sitting between them. CDR3 residues: CASSRFANQPQHF. CDR3 nucleotide sequence: TGTGCCAGCTCGCGTTTCGCCAATCAGCCCCAGCATTTT.

This chain links TRBV10-1 with TRBJ2-7, with a weak D call TRBD1 (5 bases). The CDR3 is made up of 14 amino acids. Germline values: CDR1 WNHNN, CDR2 SYGVQD (reference sequence). V was clipped by 10 bases and J by 1 base, with 17 bases between them. CDR3 nucleotides: TGCGCCAACCTCTTCAGGGTAACGTCCTACGAGCAGTACTTC. Its protein is CANLFRVTSYEQYF.

J is TRBJ2-7 and V is TRBV27; D perhaps matches TRBD2 (6 bases). The germline gives CDR1 MNHEY, CDR2 SMNVEV (reference sequence). V was shortened by 6 bases and J by 2 bases, with 8 bases between the two germline ends. This CDR3 has 12 residues. The CDR3 loop reads CASRTGAYEQYF. CDR3 in DNA: TGTGCCAGCAGGACGGGAGCCTACGAGCAGTACTTC.

The chain has TRBV19 and TRBJ1-5; 7 positions agree with TRBD1. J was trimmed by 6 bases and V by 6 bases; bases with no gene match: 8. The CDR3 runs 14 residues. Germline V gene sequence: CDR1 LNHDA, CDR2 SQIVND (reference sequence). CDR3 in DNA: TGTGCCAGTAGAACTACAGGGGATAGTCAGCCCCAGCATTTT. Its translation is CASRTTGDSQPQHF.

The chain recombines TRBV5-1 with TRBJ1-6; no definite D call. Germline lookup yields CDR1 SGHRS and CDR2 YFSETQ. Between the trimmed V and J ends, which lost 6 bases and 9 bases, there was a span of 25 bases. The CDR3 extends over 17 amino acids. This CDR3 reads CASKGGKGSAGISPLHF. The CDR3 nucleotides are TGCGCCAGCAAGGGAGGTAAGGGTTCTGCCGGGATTTCACCCCTCCACTTT.

The rearrangement joins TRBV6-6 to TRBJ2-3; D assignment may be TRBD1 or TRBD2 (6 bases each). This CDR3 contains 15 residues. V was clipped by 0 bases and J by 3 bases, with 10 bases between them. The V gene's germline CDR1 is MNHNY and CDR2 SVGAGI (reference sequence). CDR3 coding DNA: TGTGCCAGCAGTTACTCCGGGGGCAGGACAGATACGCAGTATTTT. Residues: CASSYSGGRTDTQYF.

This clone was recorded once. The chain has TRBV19 and TRBJ2-2; 9 bases are shared with TRBD1. There are 18 residues in the CDR3. The V gene end was trimmed by 2 bases and the J gene end by 3 bases; junction bases not matched to a gene: 10. CDR1 and CDR2 (germline): LNHDA, SQIVND (reference sequence). DNA of the CDR3: TGTGCCAGTAGTATAAGCGGGGCATACAGGGGGCACACCGGGGAGCTGTTTTTT. It yields the protein CASSISGAYRGHTGELFF.

J is TRBJ1-2 and V is TRBV5-1, with 9 bases aligning to TRBD1. Germline lookup yields CDR1 SGHRS and CDR2 YFSETQ. J was trimmed by 1 base and V by 2 bases; bases with no gene match: 12. This CDR3 region has 18 residues. CDR3 in amino acids: CASSFVGTGKRHNYGYTF. The DNA of the CDR3 is TGCGCCAGCAGCTTTGTCGGGACAGGGAAGCGGCATAACTATGGCTACACCTTC. The whole variable domain, remainder taken from reference TRBV5-1 and TRBJ1-2, is KAGVTQTPRYLIKTRGQQVTLSCSPISGHRSVSWYQQTPGQGLQFLFEYFSETQRNKGNFPGRFSGRQFSNSRSEMNVSTLELGDSALYLCASSFVGTGKRHNYGYTFGSGTRLTVV.

The rearrangement joins TRBV7-2 to TRBJ2-5; 7 bases line up with TRBD1. The end of the DNA fits TRBJ2-7 better, so the J call may be wrong. Germline values: CDR1 SGHTA, CDR2 FQGNSA. There are 14 residues in the CDR3. The CDR3 nucleotides are TGTGCCAGCAGCGGACGGACAGGACCCTACGAGCAGTACTTC. This sequence encodes CASSGRTGPYEQYF.

The chain combines TRBV18 with TRBJ2-7; D uncertain. The germline CDR1 and CDR2 sequences are KGHSH and LQKENI. The CDR3 runs 13 residues. Trimming left V 2 bases short and J 6 bases short, with 11 bases between. The CDR3 is CASSPSGLTEQYF. The CDR3 DNA reads as TGTGCCAGCTCACCATCCGGGTTAACCGAGCAGTACTTC.

This clone was detected once. V is TRBV10-3 and J is TRBJ2-7; D is tentatively TRBD1 or TRBD2 (5 bases each). The length of the CDR3 is 15 residues. Germline V CDR1 and CDR2: ENHRY, SYGVKD. Trimming shortened V by 6 bases and J by 1 base, and 16 bases separated the two germline ends. This chain's CDR3 is CAIREGDLPSYEQYF. The CDR3 coding sequence is TGTGCCATCAGGGAAGGGGACCTCCCATCCTACGAGCAGTACTTC.